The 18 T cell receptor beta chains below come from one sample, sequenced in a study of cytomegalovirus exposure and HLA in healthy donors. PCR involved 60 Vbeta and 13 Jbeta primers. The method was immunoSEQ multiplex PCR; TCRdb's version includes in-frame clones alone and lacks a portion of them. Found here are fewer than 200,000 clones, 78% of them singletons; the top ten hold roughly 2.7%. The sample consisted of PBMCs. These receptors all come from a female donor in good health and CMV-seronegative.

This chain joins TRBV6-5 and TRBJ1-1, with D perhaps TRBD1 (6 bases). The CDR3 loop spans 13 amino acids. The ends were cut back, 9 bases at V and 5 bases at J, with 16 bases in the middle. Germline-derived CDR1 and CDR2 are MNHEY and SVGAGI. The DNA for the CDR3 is TGTGCCAGTTCCAATGGGGGCCGTACTGAAGCTTTCTTT. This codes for CASSNGGRTEAFF.

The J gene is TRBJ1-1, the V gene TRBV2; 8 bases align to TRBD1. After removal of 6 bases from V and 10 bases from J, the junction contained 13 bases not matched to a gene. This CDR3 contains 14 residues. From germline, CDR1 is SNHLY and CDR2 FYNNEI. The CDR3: CASSGPDRGGRAFF. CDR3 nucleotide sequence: TGTGCCAGCAGCGGACCAGACAGGGGAGGTCGAGCTTTCTTT.

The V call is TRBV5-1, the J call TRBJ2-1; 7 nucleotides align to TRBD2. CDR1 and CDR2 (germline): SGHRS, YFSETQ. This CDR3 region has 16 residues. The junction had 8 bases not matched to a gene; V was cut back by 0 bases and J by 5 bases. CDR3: CASSLVSPSGNNEQFF. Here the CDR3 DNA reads TGCGCCAGCAGCTTGGTGTCACCTAGCGGCAACAATGAGCAGTTCTTC.

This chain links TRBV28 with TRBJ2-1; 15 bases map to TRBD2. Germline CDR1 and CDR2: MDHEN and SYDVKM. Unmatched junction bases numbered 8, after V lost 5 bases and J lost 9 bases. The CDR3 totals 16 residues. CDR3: CASSPYEGLAGGEQFF. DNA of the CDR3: TGTGCCAGCAGTCCATATGAGGGACTAGCGGGAGGTGAGCAGTTCTTC.

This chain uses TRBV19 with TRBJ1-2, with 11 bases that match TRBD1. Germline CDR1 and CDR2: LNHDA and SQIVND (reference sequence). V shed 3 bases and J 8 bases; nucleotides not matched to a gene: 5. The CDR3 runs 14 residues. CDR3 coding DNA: TGTGCCAGTAGTATCGGACAGGGGGCGGTCGGCTACACCTTC. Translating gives CASSIGQGAVGYTF.

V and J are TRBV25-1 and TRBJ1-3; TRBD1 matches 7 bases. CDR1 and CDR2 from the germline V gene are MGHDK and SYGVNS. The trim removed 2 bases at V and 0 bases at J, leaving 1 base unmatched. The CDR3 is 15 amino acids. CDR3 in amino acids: CASSEAGGSGNTIYF. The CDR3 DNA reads TGTGCCAGCAGTGAAGCAGGGGGCTCTGGAAACACCATATATTTT.

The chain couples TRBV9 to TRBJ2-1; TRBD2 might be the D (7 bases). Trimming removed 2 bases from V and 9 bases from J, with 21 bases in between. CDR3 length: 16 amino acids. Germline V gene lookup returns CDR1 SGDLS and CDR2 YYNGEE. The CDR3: CASSVTQAVRGGEQFF. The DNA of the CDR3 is TGTGCCAGCAGCGTGACCCAGGCAGTTAGGGGGGGTGAGCAGTTCTTC.

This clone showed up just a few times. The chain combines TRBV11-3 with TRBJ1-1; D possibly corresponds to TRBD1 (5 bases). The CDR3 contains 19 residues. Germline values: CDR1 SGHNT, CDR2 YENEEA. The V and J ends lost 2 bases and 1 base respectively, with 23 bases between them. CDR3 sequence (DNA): TGTGCCAGCAGCTTATTCGAGTCCTGGACAAATACAGAGAACACTGAAGCTTTCTTT. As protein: CASSLFESWTNTENTEAFF.

The CDR3 protein is CASSPGQENTEAFF. DNA for the CDR3: TGCGCCAGCAGCCCTGGACAAGAGAACACTGAAGCTTTCTTT. The V call is TRBV5-1, the J call TRBJ1-1; possible D gene TRBD1, 5 bases. V dropped 4 bases and J dropped 1 base, with 11 bases sitting between them. The CDR3 is 14 residues long. Germline V gene data show CDR1 as SGHRS and CDR2 as YFSETQ.

The CDR3 DNA follows: TGTGCCATCAGTGAGACAGGGGGCGAGGATTCACCCCTCCACTTT. It yields the protein CAISETGGEDSPLHF. The chain is built from TRBV10-3 and TRBJ1-6; 9 positions match TRBD1. From germline, CDR1 is ENHRY and CDR2 SYGVKD. The CDR3 is 15 amino acids. The junction had 4 bases not matched to a gene; V was cut back by 2 bases and J by 8 bases.

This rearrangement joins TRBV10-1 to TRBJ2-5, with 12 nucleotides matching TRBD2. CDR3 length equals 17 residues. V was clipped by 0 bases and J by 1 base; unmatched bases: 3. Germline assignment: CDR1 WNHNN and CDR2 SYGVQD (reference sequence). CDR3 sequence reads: CASSESTSGGLQETQYF. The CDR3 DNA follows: TGCGCCAGCAGTGAGTCGACTAGCGGGGGACTCCAAGAGACCCAGTACTTC.

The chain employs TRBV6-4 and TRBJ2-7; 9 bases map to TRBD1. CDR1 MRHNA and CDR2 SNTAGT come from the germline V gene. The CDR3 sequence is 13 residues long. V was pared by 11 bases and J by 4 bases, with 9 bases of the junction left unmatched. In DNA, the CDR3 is TGTGCCGTCCGGGACAGGGAGGCTTACGAGCAGTACTTC. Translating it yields CAVRDREAYEQYF.

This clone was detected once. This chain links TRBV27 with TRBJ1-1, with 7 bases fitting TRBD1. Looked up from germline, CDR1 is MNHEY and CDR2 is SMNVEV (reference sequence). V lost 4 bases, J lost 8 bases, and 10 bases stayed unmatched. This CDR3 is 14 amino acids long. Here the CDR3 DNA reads TGTGCCAGCAGTTCCTACCGGGACAGTCCGGAAGCTTTCTTT. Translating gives CASSSYRDSPEAFF.

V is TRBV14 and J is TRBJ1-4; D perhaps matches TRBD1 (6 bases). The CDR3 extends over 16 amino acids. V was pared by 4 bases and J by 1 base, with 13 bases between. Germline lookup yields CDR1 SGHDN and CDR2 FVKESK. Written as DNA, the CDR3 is TGTGCCAGCAGCCTCCGGGAGGGGGGAACTAATGAAAAACTGTTTTTT. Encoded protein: CASSLREGGTNEKLFF. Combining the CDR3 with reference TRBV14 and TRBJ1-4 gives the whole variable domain EAGVTQFPSHSVIEKGQTVTLRCDPISGHDNLYWYRRVMGKEIKFLLHFVKESKQDESGMPNNRFLAERTGGTYSTLKVQPAELEDSGVYFCASSLREGGTNEKLFFGSGTQLSVL.

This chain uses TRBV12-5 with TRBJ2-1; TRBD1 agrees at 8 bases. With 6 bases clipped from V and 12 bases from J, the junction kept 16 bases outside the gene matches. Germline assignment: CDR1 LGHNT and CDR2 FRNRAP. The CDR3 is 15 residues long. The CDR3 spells CASGGTGTSSIAQFF. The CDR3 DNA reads TGTGCTAGTGGGGGGACAGGTACGTCCTCAATCGCGCAGTTCTTC.

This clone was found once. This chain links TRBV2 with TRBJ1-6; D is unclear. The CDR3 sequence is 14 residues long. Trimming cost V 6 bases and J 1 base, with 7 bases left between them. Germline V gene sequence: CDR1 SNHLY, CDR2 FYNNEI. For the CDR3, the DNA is TGTGCCAGCAGGGGAGGTTCCTATAATTCACCCCTCCACTTT. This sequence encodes CASRGGSYNSPLHF.

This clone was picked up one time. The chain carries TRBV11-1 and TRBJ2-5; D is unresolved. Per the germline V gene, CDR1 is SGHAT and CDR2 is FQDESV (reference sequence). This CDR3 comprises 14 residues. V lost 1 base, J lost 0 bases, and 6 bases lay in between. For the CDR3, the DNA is TGTGCCAGCAGCTTAGGTGGCAACCAAGAGACCCAGTACTTC. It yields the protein CASSLGGNQETQYF. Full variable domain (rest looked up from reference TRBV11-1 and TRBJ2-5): EAEVAQSPRYKITEKSQAVAFWCDPISGHATLYWYRQILGQGPELLVQFQDESVVDDSQLPKDRFSAERLKGVDSTLKIQPAELGDSAMYLCASSLGGNQETQYFGPGTRLLVL.

The CDR3 region is CASSPMAGTYNEQFF. The CDR3 DNA reads as TGTGCCAGCAGCCCCATGGCAGGAACCTACAATGAGCAGTTCTTC. The chain combines TRBV28 with TRBJ2-1; D unclear. CDR1 and CDR2 from the germline V gene are MDHEN and SYDVKM. Trimming stripped 6 bases from V and 2 bases from J, with 14 bases between. The CDR3 spans 15 residues. Using reference TRBV28 and TRBJ2-1 for the parts outside the CDR3, the full variable domain is DVKVTQSSRYLVKRTGEKVFLECVQDMDHENMFWYRQDPGLGLRLIYFSYDVKMKEKGDIPEGYSVSREKKERFSLILESASTNQTSMYLCASSPMAGTYNEQFFGPGTRLTVL.